This paragraph covers one T cell receptor (beta chain) sequence. Each CDR3 protein gets one entry after TCRdb re-called the 5' RACE reads with MiXCR. Among approximately 340,000 distinct CDR3 sequences, 15% to 20% were seen once, and the ten largest hold more than 20%. J was trimmed by 4 bases and V by 2 bases; bases with no gene match: 16. The CDR3 covers 19 residues. Germline V gene data show CDR1 as SGHRS and CDR2 as YFSETQ. The data belong to a study of T-cell memory formation after mild COVID-19. Overall study: TCR clusters mostly belonged to single donors.

The sequence was collected from a man aged 18 to 29 who had mild COVID-19 (a few samples of this study predate the infection). Cell type and time point are not known. The sequenced sample was PBMCs or a T cell subset sorted from them (not recorded which). The chain is built from TRBV5-1 and TRBJ2-1; 9 bases fit TRBD2. The CDR3 coding sequence is TGCGCCAGCAGCTTTTCCCATAGCGGGGGTAGATGGAGTTACAATGAGCAGTTCTTC. This gives the protein CASSFSHSGGRWSYNEQFF.